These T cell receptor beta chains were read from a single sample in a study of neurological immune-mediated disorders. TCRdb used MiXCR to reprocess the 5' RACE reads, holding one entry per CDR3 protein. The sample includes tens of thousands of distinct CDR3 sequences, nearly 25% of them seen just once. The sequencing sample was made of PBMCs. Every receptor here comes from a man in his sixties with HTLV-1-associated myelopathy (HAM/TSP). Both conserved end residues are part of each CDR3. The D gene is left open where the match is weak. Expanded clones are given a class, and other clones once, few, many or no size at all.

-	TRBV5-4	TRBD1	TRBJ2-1	TGTGCCAGCAGCTTGGGAGGCAGGGGGCGCGATGAGCAGTTATTC	CASSLGGRGRDEQLF
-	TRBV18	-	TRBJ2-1	TGTGCCAGCTCACCGAGCTCTGGACCTAACAATGAGCAGTTCTTC	CASSPSSGPNNEQFF
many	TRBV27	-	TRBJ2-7	TGTGCCAGCAGATTGGGGGGAAAGGGCTCCTACGAGCAGTACTTC	CASRLGGKGSYEQYF
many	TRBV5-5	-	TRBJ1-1	TGTGCCAGCAGTAGGGACTCTGAAGCTTTCTTT	CASSRDSEAFF
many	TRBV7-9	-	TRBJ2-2	TGTGCCAGCAGCCCCATCTCTTACGGGGCCGGGGAGCTGTTTTTT	CASSPISYGAGELFF
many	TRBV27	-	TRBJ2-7	TGTGCCAGCAGACCAACAAGCTCCTACGAGCAGTACTTC	CASRPTSSYEQYF
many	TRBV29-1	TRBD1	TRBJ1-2	TGCAGCGTAAGGACAGGGTTTGGTGGCTACACCTTC	CSVRTGFGGYTF
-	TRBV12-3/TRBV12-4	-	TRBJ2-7	TGTGCCAGCAGTAGTACCGGGATCTCCTACGAGCAGTACTTC	CASSSTGISYEQYF
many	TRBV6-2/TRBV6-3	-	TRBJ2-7	TGTGCCAGCAGTACATCTCCCCTGGCAGGCTACGAGCAGTACTTC	CASSTSPLAGYEQYF
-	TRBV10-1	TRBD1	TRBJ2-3	TGCGCCAGCAGTTCCGGGACAGGGGGCATGGATACGCAGTATTTT	CASSSGTGGMDTQYF
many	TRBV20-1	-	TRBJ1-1	TGCAGTGCTACAGACTTGAACACTGAAGCTTTCTTT	CSATDLNTEAFF
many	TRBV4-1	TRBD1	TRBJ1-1	TGCGCCAGCAGCCAAAGGACAGGCGACTCGGGGATGAACACTGAAGCTTTCTTT	CASSQRTGDSGMNTEAFF
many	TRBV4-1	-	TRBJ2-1	TGCGCCAGCAGCCAAGACGCGCTTAACAATGAGCAGTTCTTC	CASSQDALNNEQFF
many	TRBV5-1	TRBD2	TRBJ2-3	TGCGCCAGCAGCCCGGGACTAGCGGGAGGCGGAGGGTCTAAAGCAGATACGCAGTATTTT	CASSPGLAGGGGSKADTQYF
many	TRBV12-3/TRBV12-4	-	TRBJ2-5	TGTGCCAGCAGTTCCGGACAGGCGGGGGTAGAGACCCAGTACTTC	CASSSGQAGVETQYF
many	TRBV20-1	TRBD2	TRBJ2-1	TGCAGTGCCCCCTCCGGGACTAGCGGGCACACAAGGGTAAATGAGCAGTTCTTC	CSAPSGTSGHTRVNEQFF
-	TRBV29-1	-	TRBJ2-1	TGCAGCGTTGAAGGGATGGGGTGCACCCCCAATGAGCAGTTCTTC	CSVEGMGCTPNEQFF
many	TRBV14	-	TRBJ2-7	TGTGCCAGCAGCCAAGAGTCCAAGGAGTACTTC	CASSQESKEYF
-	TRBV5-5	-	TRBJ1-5	TGTGCCAGCAGCACCGGGACCTACAATCAGCCCCAGCATTTT	CASSTGTYNQPQHF
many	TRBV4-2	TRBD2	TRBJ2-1	TGTGCCAGCAGCCAAGCGGCTAGCGGGAGGGCGGATGAGCAGTTCTTC	CASSQAASGRADEQFF
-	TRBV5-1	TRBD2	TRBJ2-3	TGCGCCAGCAGCTTCGGGACTAGCGGGAAGGGGGATACGCAGTATTTT	CASSFGTSGKGDTQYF
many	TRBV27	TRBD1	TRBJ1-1	TGTGCCAGCAGTTCCGGGACAGTGCCCAACACTGAAGCTTTCTTT	CASSSGTVPNTEAFF
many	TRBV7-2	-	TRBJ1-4	TGTGCCAGCAGCTTAAACAGGGTGAATGAAAAACTGTTTTTT	CASSLNRVNEKLFF
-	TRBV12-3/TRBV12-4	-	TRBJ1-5	TGTGCCAGCCTCGGGGACGGACAGAATCAGCCCCAGCATTTT	CASLGDGQNQPQHF
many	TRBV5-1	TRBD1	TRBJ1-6	TGCGCCAGCAGCAGCGGACAGGGGTCAGGGGTTAATTCACCCCTCCACTTT	CASSSGQGSGVNSPLHF
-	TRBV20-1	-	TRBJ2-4	TGCAGTGCTGATACACTGGGGGGGGGCGGACCTGCCAAAAACATTCAGTACTTC	CSADTLGGGGPAKNIQYF
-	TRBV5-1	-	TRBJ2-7	TGCGCCAGCAGTTACCCCCCCTACGAGCAGTACTTC	CASSYPPYEQYF
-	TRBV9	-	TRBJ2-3	TGTGCCAGCAGCGTAGCCGAGAGCACAGATACGCAGTATTTT	CASSVAESTDTQYF
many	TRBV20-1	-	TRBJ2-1	TGCAGTGCTAGAGCCGTTAGCGGATTTAGGAATGAGCAGTTCTTC	CSARAVSGFRNEQFF
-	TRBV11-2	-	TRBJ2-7	TGTGCCAGCAGCTCCAGGGGGGTCTACGAGCAGTACTTC	CASSSRGVYEQYF
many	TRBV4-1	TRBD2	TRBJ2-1	TGCGCCAGCAGCCAAGGGGGCGGGAGAGCCTACAATGAGCAGTTCTTC	CASSQGGGRAYNEQFF
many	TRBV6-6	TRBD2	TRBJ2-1	TGTGCCAGCAGTTACTCGATAACGGGAGGAACCTACAATGAGCAGTTCTTC	CASSYSITGGTYNEQFF
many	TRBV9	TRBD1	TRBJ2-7	TGTGCCAGCAGCGGATCCGGACAGGGGTCGGGCGAGCAGTACTTC	CASSGSGQGSGEQYF
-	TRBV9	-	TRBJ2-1	TGTGCCAGCAGCGTAGTTGAAGGGGAGCAGTTCTTC	CASSVVEGEQFF
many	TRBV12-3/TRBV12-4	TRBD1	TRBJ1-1	TGTGCCAGCAGGGCCGGGACAGGGAACACTGAAGCTTTCTTT	CASRAGTGNTEAFF
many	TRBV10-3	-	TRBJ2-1	TGTGCCATCAGTGATGAGTACTCCTACAATGAGCAGTTCTTC	CAISDEYSYNEQFF
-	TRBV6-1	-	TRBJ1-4	TGTGCCAGCAGTGAGCAGAACGGTGAAAAACTGTTTTTT	CASSEQNGEKLFF
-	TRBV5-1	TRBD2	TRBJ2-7	TGCGCCAGCAGCGTGGCGACTAGCGGAGTCTACGAGCAGTACTTC	CASSVATSGVYEQYF
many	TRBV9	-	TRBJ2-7	TGTGCCAGCAGCCATTCGGGGCCCCAAGGTCGGGGAGGCTCCTACGAGCAGTACTTC	CASSHSGPQGRGGSYEQYF
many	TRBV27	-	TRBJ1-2	TGTGCCAGCAGTTCACTCGACGGATCCGTCCTCTATGGCTACACCTTC	CASSSLDGSVLYGYTF
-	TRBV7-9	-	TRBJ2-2	TGTGCCAGCAGCTTAGTTGGGGGCACCGGGGAGCTGTTTTTT	CASSLVGGTGELFF
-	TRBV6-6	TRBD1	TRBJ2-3	TGTGCCAGCAGTTTCGACCCCGGGACAGGGGACACAGATACGCAGTATTTT	CASSFDPGTGDTDTQYF
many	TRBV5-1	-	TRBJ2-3	TGCGCCAGCAGCTTGGGGGGCAGAACAGATACGCAGTATTTT	CASSLGGRTDTQYF
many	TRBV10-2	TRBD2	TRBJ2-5	TGCGCCACGGGAGGCAGGTACCAAGAGACCCAGTACTTC	CATGGRYQETQYF
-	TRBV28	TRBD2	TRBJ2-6	TGTGTCAGCACCTCGTCTAGCGGGTTCTCTGGGGCCAACGTCCTGACTTTC	CVSTSSSGFSGANVLTF
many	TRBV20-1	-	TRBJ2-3	TGCAGTGTCGTAGCGAGAGCTCCCACAGATACGCAGTATTTT	CSVVARAPTDTQYF
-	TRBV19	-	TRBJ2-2	TGTGCCAGTAGCAATCAGCTGAACACCGGGGAGCTGTTTTTT	CASSNQLNTGELFF
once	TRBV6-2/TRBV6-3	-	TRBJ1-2	TGTGCCAGCAGTCAGGTGGGCGCGTGGTATGGCTACACCTTC	CASSQVGAWYGYTF
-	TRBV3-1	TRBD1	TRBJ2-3	TGTGCCAGCAGCCCTCCGGGACAGGGGGCAGATACGCAGTATTTT	CASSPPGQGADTQYF
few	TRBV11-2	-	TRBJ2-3	TGTGCCAGCAGCTTAGGATCGGGGGAAGGTACGCAGTATTTT	CASSLGSGEGTQYF
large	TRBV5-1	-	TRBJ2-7	TGCGCCAGCAGCTTGGGGACCTACGAGCAGTACTTC	CASSLGTYEQYF
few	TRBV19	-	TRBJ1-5	TGTGCCACAACAATCTCCGCCCGCAATCAGCCCCAGCATTTT	CATTISARNQPQHF
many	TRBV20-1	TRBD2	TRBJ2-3	TGCAGTGCGGGGGGGGGGACCACAGATACGCAGTATTTT	CSAGGGTTDTQYF
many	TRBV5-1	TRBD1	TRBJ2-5	TGCGCCAGCAGCCCCCAGACAGGGATCCAAGAGACCCAGTACTTC	CASSPQTGIQETQYF
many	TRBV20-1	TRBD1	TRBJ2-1	TGCAGTGCTCTACCGGGACAGGGGAATGAGCAGTTCTTC	CSALPGQGNEQFF
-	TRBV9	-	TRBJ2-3	TGTGCCAGCAGCGTAGGACCTAGCACAGATACGCAGTATTTT	CASSVGPSTDTQYF
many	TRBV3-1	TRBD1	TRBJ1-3	TGTGCCAGCAGCCGGTACGCCCGGGACAGGGGCTGGAGAAACACCATATATTTT	CASSRYARDRGWRNTIYF
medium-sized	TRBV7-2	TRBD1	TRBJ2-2	TGTGCCAGCAGCTTAGGGGGGACAGCTCTTCCCGGGGAGCTGTTTTTT	CASSLGGTALPGELFF
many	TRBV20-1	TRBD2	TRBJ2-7	TGCAGTGCCCGGACTAGCGTCGTGTACGAGCAGTACTTC	CSARTSVVYEQYF